This is a list of T cell receptor beta chains from one sample in a study of breast tumors, draining lymph nodes, adjacent tissues. TCRdb called the multiplex PCR reads again in MiXCR, with one record for every CDR3 protein. The top ten hold around 2.5% of the sample, which has tens of thousands of distinct CDR3 sequences, roughly a fifth seen once. The sequencing input was axillary lymph node tissue. The receptor set was obtained from a female donor with breast cancer. Some clones in this sample may be carry-over from other donors' samples. The CDR3 runs from the conserved cysteine through the conserved F or W. Fields, in order: D gene, clone size, J gene, V gene, CDR3 DNA, CDR3 protein. The D gene is left open where the match is weak. Clone size is given for some rows only: seen once, a few or many times, or a class if the clone is expanded.

TRBD1 many TRBJ1-6 TRBV9 TGTGCCAGCAGCGTAGGGACAGGGAGTTCACCCCTCCACTTT CASSVGTGSSPLHF
TRBD2 . TRBJ2-4 TRBV20-1 TGCAGTGCTAGACGGGAGGGGAGTTTTGGGTACTTC CSARREGSFGYF
. many TRBJ2-7 TRBV7-2 TGTGCCAGCAGCTTATCCAGGGAGCCCGAGCAGTACTTC CASSLSREPEQYF
. many TRBJ2-7 TRBV4-3 TGCGCCAGCAGCCAAGACTATAACGTTAAGGCCTACGAGCAGTACTTC CASSQDYNVKAYEQYF
TRBD1 many TRBJ1-5 TRBV5-6 TGTGCCAGCAGGTTGATGGGACAGGGAAATCAGCCCCAGCATTTT CASRLMGQGNQPQHF
. many TRBJ2-2 TRBV7-2 TGTGCCAGCAGCAATTACGGGCCCGGGGAGCTGTTTTTT CASSNYGPGELFF
TRBD1 many TRBJ2-5 TRBV12-3/TRBV12-4 TGTGCCAGCAGCTATAACAGGGGGCTGGCGGGGCAAGAGACCCAGTACTTC CASSYNRGLAGQETQYF
. many TRBJ2-3 TRBV20-1 TGCAGTGCTAGGCTGGCGGGAACAGATACGCAGTATTTT CSARLAGTDTQYF
TRBD1 many TRBJ2-1 TRBV7-2 TGTGCCAGCAGCTTATATGGGACAGCATACAATGAGCAGTTCTTC CASSLYGTAYNEQFF
TRBD2 . TRBJ2-1 TRBV20-1 TGCAGTGCTAGGGGACTAGCGGATTTATACAATGAGCAGTTCTTC CSARGLADLYNEQFF
. many TRBJ1-2 TRBV7-2 TGTGCCAGCAGCCAAGATGGGGGAATAAACTATGGCTACACCTTC CASSQDGGINYGYTF
. many TRBJ2-5 TRBV6-6 TGTGCCAGCAGCCCCCAGCGAGAGACCCAGTACTTC CASSPQRETQYF
. few TRBJ2-7 TRBV28 TGTGCCAGCAGTTTACACTTAGCGGAACTCTCCTACGAGCAGTACTTC CASSLHLAELSYEQYF
. many TRBJ2-7 TRBV3-1 TGTGCCAGCAGCCCTGATACGAACAGAGGGTGGGAGCAGTACTTC CASSPDTNRGWEQYF
. many TRBJ2-1 TRBV7-2 TGTGCCAGCAGCTTAATGGGTGAGCAGTTCTTC CASSLMGEQFF
. many TRBJ1-3 TRBV19 TGTGCCAGTGCTGAGTCTTTCTCTGGAAACACCATATATTTT CASAESFSGNTIYF
TRBD1 many TRBJ1-6 TRBV5-4 TGTGCCAGCAGCCGCGATCCGGACAGGGGGATTTCACCCCTCCACTTT CASSRDPDRGISPLHF
TRBD2 few TRBJ2-5 TRBV9 TGTGCCAGCAGCGAGTGGGGGGGGGAAGGGACCCAGTACTTC CASSEWGGEGTQYF
. . TRBJ1-2 TRBV3-1 TGTGCCAGCAGCTCCAATTTACTTGGGGGGGGCTACACCTTC CASSSNLLGGGYTF
. many TRBJ1-3 TRBV5-6 TGTGCCAGCAGCGCCGTCGGGCCTGGAAACACCATATATTTT CASSAVGPGNTIYF
TRBD2 many TRBJ2-5 TRBV25-1 TGTGCCAGCAGTGAGTTCGCGGGAGGGCCCTCAGAGACCCAGTACTTC CASSEFAGGPSETQYF
TRBD1 many TRBJ2-7 TRBV11-2 TGCGCCAGCAGCCTTGGGGGGACAGGGGGCTACGAGCAGTACTTC CASSLGGTGGYEQYF
. many TRBJ2-3 TRBV14 TGTGCCAGCAGCCAAGATAGGGCTAGCGTGGCAGATACGCAGTATTTT CASSQDRASVADTQYF
TRBD1 . TRBJ1-3 TRBV6-5 TGTGCCGGCAGTTACTCGATACAGGGGGCGCCTGGAAACACCATATATTTT CAGSYSIQGAPGNTIYF
TRBD2 few TRBJ2-1 TRBV10-3 TGTGCCATCAATTGGCGGGAGGGAAACAATGAGCAGTTCTTC CAINWREGNNEQFF
. . TRBJ2-1 TRBV6-5 TGTGCCAGCAGTTACTTCCGAACGGGGGCGAAGTCCTACAATGAGCAGTTCTTC CASSYFRTGAKSYNEQFF
. many TRBJ2-1 TRBV6-2/TRBV6-3 TGTGCCAGCAGTTTCCTCAATGAGCAGTTCTTC CASSFLNEQFF
TRBD2 . TRBJ2-2 TRBV28 TGTGCCAGCAGTTGGGCCGGACTAGCGGGGAACACCGGGGAGCTGTTTTTT CASSWAGLAGNTGELFF
. many TRBJ2-7 TRBV20-1 TGCGGGGGGAGGGGGCGCTCCTACGAGCAGTACTTC CGGRGRSYEQYF
. . TRBJ1-5 TRBV6-6 TGTGCCAGCAGTTACTCCCCCGGGAAAAGGGGCAATAGCAATCAGCCCCAGCATTTT CASSYSPGKRGNSNQPQHF
. . TRBJ1-3 TRBV3-1 TGTGCCAGCAGCCTAAGGGGGACAAACACCATATATTTT CASSLRGTNTIYF
TRBD2 many TRBJ2-7 TRBV20-1 TGCAGTGCTAGGTCCGGGAGGGGCTACGAGCAGTACTTC CSARSGRGYEQYF
TRBD2 . TRBJ2-1 TRBV12-3/TRBV12-4 TGTGCCAGCAGCTGGACTAGCGGGAGGGCCCTTAGCTCCTACAATGAGCAGTTCTTC CASSWTSGRALSSYNEQFF
. many TRBJ1-5 TRBV7-2 TGTGCCAGCAGCCCTGGACCGCCTAGCAATCAGCCCCAGCATTTT CASSPGPPSNQPQHF
TRBD2 many TRBJ2-7 TRBV5-8 TGTGCCAGCAGCTTGGCCTCTAGCGGGATATCCCACGAGCAGTACTTC CASSLASSGISHEQYF
. many TRBJ2-3 TRBV6-2/TRBV6-3 TGTGCCAGCAGTTATCAGTTGGGGACAGATACGCAGTATTTT CASSYQLGTDTQYF
. many TRBJ2-5 TRBV15 TGTGCCACCAGCAGAGCGAAGGGGGAGGTGACCCAGTACTTC CATSRAKGEVTQYF
. many TRBJ2-7 TRBV5-1 TGCGCCAGCAAAGCAGGAACCTACGAGCAGTACTTC CASKAGTYEQYF
. many TRBJ2-7 TRBV24-1 TGTGCCACCAGTGATCCAGATTCCTACGAGCAGTACTTC CATSDPDSYEQYF
. once TRBJ2-5 TRBV4-1 TGCGCCAGCAGCCAAGGAGGCCAGGTTGGAGGCGCGTTTTATAGAGAGACCCAGTACTTC CASSQGGQVGGAFYRETQYF
. . TRBJ1-2 TRBV29-1 TGCAGCGTTGCGGGGGAAGGTTATGGCTACACCTTC CSVAGEGYGYTF
. many TRBJ1-2 TRBV12-3/TRBV12-4 TGTGCCAGCAGTTTAGCGAGTTTGCAGGGTAGGGTAGGCTACACCTTC CASSLASLQGRVGYTF
. . TRBJ2-6 TRBV5-6 TGTGCCAGCAGCTTGCAGGACACTCTAGCTGGGGCCAACGTCCTGACTTTC CASSLQDTLAGANVLTF
TRBD2 many TRBJ2-3 TRBV20-1 TGCAGTGTTGAAAAGCGGGGGTCAGATACGCAGTATTTT CSVEKRGSDTQYF
. many TRBJ2-1 TRBV7-2 TGTGCCAGCAGCTTAGCCACGGCCGGCGGGGTTGAGCAGTTCTTC CASSLATAGGVEQFF
TRBD2 . TRBJ2-3 TRBV3-1 TGTGCCAGCAGGCTTACTAGCGGAAGCACAGATACGCAGTATTTT CASRLTSGSTDTQYF
TRBD1 . TRBJ2-1 TRBV28 TGTGCCAGCAGTTACAGGGGGCAAAATGAGCAGTTCTTC CASSYRGQNEQFF
. many TRBJ2-2 TRBV5-1 TGCGCCAGCAAGACAAACACCGGGGAGCTGTTTTTT CASKTNTGELFF
. many TRBJ1-5 TRBV24-1 TGTGCCACCAGTGTCGGGGGGGGCAATCAGCCCCAGCATTTT CATSVGGGNQPQHF
. . TRBJ1-6 TRBV27 TGTGCCAGCAGTTTATCAGAGGGAACCTATAATTCACCCCTCCACTTT CASSLSEGTYNSPLHF
. many TRBJ2-2 TRBV4-2 TGTGCCAGCAGCCAAGTTCACGGGCACGCGAACACCGGGGAGCTGTTTTTT CASSQVHGHANTGELFF
. many TRBJ2-7 TRBV10-3 TGTGCCATCAGTGTAGGGGTAGAGGAGTCCTACGAGCAGTACTTC CAISVGVEESYEQYF
. . TRBJ1-5 TRBV28 TGTGCCAGCAGTTTGCGGGAGGACAATCAGCCCCAGCATTTT CASSLREDNQPQHF
. many TRBJ2-2 TRBV20-1 TGCAGTGCTAGCGGGTTAGCGGAGAACACCGGGGAGCTGTTTTTT CSASGLAENTGELFF